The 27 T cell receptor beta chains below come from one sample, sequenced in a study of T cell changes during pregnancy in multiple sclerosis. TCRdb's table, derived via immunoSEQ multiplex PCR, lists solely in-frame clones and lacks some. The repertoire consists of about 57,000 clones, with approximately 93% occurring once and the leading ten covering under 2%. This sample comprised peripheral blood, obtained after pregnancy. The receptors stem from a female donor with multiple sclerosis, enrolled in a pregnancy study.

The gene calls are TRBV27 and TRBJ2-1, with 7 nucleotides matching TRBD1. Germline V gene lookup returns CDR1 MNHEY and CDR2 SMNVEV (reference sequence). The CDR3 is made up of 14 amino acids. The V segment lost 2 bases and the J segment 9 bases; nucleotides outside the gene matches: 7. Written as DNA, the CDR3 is TGTGCCAGCAGTTTAGCCCCAGGGGGTAGTGAGCAGTTCTTC. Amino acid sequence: CASSLAPGGSEQFF.

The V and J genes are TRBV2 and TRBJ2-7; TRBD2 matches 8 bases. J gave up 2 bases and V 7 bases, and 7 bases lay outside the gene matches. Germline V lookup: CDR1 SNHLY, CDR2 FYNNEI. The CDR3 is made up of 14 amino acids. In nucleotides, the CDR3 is TGTGCCAGCACCCGGCGGGGGGCGGCCTACGAGCAGTACTTC. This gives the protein CASTRRGAAYEQYF.

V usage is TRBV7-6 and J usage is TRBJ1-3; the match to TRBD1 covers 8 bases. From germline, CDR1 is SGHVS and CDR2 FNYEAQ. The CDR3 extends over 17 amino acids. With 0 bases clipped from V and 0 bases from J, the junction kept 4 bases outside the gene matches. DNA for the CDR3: TGTGCCAGCAGCTTAGCTTCAGGACAGGGCTCTGGAAACACCATATATTTT. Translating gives CASSLASGQGSGNTIYF.

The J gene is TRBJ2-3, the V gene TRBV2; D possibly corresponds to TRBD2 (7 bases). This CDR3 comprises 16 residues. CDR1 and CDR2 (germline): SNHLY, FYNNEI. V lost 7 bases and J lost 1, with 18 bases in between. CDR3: CASKTVGGGRTDTQYF. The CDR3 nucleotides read TGTGCCAGCAAGACCGTAGGGGGGGGCCGCACAGATACGCAGTATTTT.

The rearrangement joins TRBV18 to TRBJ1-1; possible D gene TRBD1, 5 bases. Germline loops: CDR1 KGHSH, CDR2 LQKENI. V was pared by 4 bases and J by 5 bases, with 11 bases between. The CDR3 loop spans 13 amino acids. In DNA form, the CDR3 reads TGTGCCAGCTCACGGGGGGAAGGGACTGAAGCTTTCTTT. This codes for CASSRGEGTEAFF.

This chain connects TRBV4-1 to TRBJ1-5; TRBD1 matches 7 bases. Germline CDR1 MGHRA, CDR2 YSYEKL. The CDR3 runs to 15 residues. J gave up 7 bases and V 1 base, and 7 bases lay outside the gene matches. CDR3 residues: CASSQATGPQQPQHF. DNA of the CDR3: TGCGCCAGCAGCCAAGCGACAGGGCCCCAACAGCCCCAGCATTTT.

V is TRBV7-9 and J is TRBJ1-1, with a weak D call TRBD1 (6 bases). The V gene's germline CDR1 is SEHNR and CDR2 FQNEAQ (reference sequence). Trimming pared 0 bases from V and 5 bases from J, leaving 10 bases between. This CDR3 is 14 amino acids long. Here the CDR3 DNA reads TGTGCCAGCAGCTTAGCGACAGGTGGGACTGAAGCTTTCTTT. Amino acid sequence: CASSLATGGTEAFF.

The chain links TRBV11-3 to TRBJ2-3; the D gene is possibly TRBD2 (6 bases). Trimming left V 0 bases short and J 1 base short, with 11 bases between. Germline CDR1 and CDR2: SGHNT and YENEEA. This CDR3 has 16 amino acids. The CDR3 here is CASSLDGGTGTDTQYF. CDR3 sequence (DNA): TGTGCCAGCAGCTTAGATGGGGGGACGGGCACAGATACGCAGTATTTT.

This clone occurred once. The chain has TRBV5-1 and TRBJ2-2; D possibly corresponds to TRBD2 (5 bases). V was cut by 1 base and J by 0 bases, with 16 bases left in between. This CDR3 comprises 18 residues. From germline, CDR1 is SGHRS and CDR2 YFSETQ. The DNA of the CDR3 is TGCGCCAGCAGCTTGCGACTGACCAGCGGCGCGAACACCGGGGAGCTGTTTTTT. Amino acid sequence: CASSLRLTSGANTGELFF.

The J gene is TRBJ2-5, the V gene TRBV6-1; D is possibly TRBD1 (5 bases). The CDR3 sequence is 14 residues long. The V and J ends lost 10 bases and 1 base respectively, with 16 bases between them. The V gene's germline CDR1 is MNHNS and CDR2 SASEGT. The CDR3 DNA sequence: TGTGCCACCTTGAGGAGACAGTCCCAAGAGACCCAGTACTTC. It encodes CATLRRQSQETQYF.

The CDR3, as DNA: TGCAGCGTCAGGACAGGGGATAACTATGGCTACACCTTC. Its translation: CSVRTGDNYGYTF. The genes are TRBV29-1 and TRBJ1-2; 9 positions match TRBD1. The CDR3 runs 13 residues. The V and J ends lost 6 bases and 1 base, in that order; junction bases with no gene match: 3. The V gene's germline CDR1 is SQVTM and CDR2 ANQGSEA.

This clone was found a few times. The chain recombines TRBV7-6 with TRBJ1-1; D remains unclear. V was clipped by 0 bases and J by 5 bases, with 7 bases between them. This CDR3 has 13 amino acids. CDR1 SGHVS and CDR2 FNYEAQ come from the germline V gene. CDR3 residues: CASSLARETEAFF. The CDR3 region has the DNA TGTGCCAGCAGCTTAGCCCGTGAGACTGAAGCTTTCTTT.

The CDR3: CASSFSGGANYGYTF. The CDR3 region has the DNA TGTGCCAGCAGCTTTTCAGGGGGAGCTAACTATGGCTACACCTTC. J is TRBJ1-2 and V is TRBV7-9, with 7 bases lining up with TRBD1. The V segment lost 3 bases and the J segment 0 bases; nucleotides outside the gene matches: 4. The CDR3 has 15 amino acids. Germline CDR1 SEHNR, CDR2 FQNEAQ (reference sequence).

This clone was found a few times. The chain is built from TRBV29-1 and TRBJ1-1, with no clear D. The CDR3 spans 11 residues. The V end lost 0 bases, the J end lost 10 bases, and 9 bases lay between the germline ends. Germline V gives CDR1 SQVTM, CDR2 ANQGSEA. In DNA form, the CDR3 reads TGCAGCGTTGAAGAGGCGGGTGGAGCTTTCTTT. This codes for CSVEEAGGAFF.

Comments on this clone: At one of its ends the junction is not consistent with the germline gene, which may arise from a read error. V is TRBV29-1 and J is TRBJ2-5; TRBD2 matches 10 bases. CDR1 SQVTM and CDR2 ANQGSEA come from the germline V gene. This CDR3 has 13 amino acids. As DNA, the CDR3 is TGCAGCGTTGAAGGCCTAGCGGGAGAGGCCCAGTACTTC. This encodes CSVEGLAGEAQYF.

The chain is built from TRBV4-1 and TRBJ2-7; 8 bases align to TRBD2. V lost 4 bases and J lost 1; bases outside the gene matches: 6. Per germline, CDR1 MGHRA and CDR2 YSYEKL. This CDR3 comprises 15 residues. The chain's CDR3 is CASSPLASGSYEQYF. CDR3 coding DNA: TGCGCCAGCAGCCCATTAGCTAGCGGGTCCTACGAGCAGTACTTC.

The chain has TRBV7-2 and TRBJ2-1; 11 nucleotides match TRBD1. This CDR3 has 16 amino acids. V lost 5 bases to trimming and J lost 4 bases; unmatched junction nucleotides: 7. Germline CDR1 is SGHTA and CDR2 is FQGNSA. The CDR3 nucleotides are TGTGCCAGCAGCCGCCCCGGGACAGGGGGTTACAATGAGCAGTTCTTC. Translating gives CASSRPGTGGYNEQFF.

The CDR3 region is CASSNRVSGELFF. As DNA, the CDR3 is TGTGCCAGTAGCAACAGGGTTAGTGGGGAGCTGTTTTTT. This chain uses TRBV19 with TRBJ2-2, with a possible D match to TRBD1 (6 bases). The CDR3 is made up of 13 amino acids. CDR1 is LNHDA, CDR2 SQIVND, per germline (reference sequence). Trimming removed 6 bases at V and 8 bases at J, with 13 bases between.

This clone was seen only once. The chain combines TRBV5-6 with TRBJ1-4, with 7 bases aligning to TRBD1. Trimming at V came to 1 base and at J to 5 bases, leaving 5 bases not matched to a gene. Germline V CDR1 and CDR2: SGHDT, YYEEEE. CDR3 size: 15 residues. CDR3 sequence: CASSLLGRGNEKLFF. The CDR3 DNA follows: TGTGCCAGCAGCTTGTTGGGCAGGGGGAATGAAAAACTGTTTTTT.

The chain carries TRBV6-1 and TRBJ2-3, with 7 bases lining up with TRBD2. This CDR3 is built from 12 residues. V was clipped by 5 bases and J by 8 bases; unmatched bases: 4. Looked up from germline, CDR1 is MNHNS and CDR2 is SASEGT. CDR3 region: CASSNTGGTQYF. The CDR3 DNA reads TGTGCCAGCAGTAACACGGGGGGTACGCAGTATTTT.

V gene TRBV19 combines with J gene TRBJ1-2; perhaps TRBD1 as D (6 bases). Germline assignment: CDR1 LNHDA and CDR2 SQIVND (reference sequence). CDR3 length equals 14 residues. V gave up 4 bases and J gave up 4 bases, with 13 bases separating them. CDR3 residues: CASSRSRGSYGYTF. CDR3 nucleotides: TGTGCCAGTAGTAGGAGCAGGGGAAGCTATGGCTACACCTTC.

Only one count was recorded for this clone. The CDR3 sequence is CASSYTGYYGYTF. CDR3 sequence (DNA): TGTGCCAGCAGTTACACAGGATACTATGGCTACACCTTC. The chain has TRBV6-5 and TRBJ1-2; a weak D match, TRBD1 (5 bases). This CDR3 spans 13 amino acids. V was shortened by 2 bases and J by 3 bases, with 7 bases between the two germline ends. Looked up from germline, CDR1 is MNHEY and CDR2 is SVGAGI.

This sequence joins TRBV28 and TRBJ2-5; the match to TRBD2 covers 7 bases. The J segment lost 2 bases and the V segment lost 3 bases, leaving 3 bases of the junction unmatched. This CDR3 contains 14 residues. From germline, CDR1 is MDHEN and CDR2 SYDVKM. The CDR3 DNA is TGTGCCAGCAGTTTCTCTAGCGGACAAGAGACCCAGTACTTC. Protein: CASSFSSGQETQYF.

The CDR3 bases are TGTGCCAGCAGTCGCCTAACAGCGAACACCGGGGAGCTGTTTTTT. Protein sequence: CASSRLTANTGELFF. The chain couples TRBV27 to TRBJ2-2, with D unclear. This CDR3 is built from 15 residues. Trimming cost V 5 bases and J 0 bases, with 10 bases left between them. Germline V gene data show CDR1 as MNHEY and CDR2 as SMNVEV (reference sequence).

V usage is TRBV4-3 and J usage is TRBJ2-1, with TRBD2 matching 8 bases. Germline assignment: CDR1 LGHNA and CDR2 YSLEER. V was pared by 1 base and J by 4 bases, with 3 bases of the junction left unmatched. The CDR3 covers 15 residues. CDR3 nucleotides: TGCGCCAGCAGCCAAGCGACGGGAGGGTACAATGAGCAGTTCTTC. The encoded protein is CASSQATGGYNEQFF.

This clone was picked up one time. The CDR3 nucleotides read TGTGCCAGCAGCGTAGGGGGGGTCGCCGGGGAAGAGACCCAGTACTTC. Encoded protein: CASSVGGVAGEETQYF. The V call is TRBV9, the J call TRBJ2-5; weak D call: TRBD2 (6 bases). The CDR3 extends over 16 amino acids. Germline V gene data show CDR1 as SGDLS and CDR2 as YYNGEE. V lost 0 bases and J 3 bases, leaving 15 bases between the germline ends.

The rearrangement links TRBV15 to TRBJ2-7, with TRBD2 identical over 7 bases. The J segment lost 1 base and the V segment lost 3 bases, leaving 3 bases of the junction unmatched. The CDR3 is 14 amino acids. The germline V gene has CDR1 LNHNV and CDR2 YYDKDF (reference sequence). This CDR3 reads CATSSGRPSYEQYF. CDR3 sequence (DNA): TGTGCCACCAGCAGCGGGAGGCCGTCCTACGAGCAGTACTTC.